This TCR beta chain was captured in a study of monozygotic twins with inflammatory bowel disease. UMIs incorporating a 6-nucleotide sample barcode were appended by means of template switching. Two nested PCRs, run for approximately 17 and 9 cycles, were applied to TCRalpha and TCRbeta cDNA. TCRdb reworked the 5' RACE reads into one entry per CDR3 protein, no DNA. Its listing shows 400,000 to 500,000 distinct CDR3 sequences. The CDR3 contains 11 residues. Specimen: blood. This chain connects TRBV12-3 or TRBV12-4 to TRBJ1-1. The receptor's source is a human donor with ulcerative colitis or Crohn's disease, or a healthy co-twin of an affected twin (not recorded which). The CDR3: CASSYRTEAFF.